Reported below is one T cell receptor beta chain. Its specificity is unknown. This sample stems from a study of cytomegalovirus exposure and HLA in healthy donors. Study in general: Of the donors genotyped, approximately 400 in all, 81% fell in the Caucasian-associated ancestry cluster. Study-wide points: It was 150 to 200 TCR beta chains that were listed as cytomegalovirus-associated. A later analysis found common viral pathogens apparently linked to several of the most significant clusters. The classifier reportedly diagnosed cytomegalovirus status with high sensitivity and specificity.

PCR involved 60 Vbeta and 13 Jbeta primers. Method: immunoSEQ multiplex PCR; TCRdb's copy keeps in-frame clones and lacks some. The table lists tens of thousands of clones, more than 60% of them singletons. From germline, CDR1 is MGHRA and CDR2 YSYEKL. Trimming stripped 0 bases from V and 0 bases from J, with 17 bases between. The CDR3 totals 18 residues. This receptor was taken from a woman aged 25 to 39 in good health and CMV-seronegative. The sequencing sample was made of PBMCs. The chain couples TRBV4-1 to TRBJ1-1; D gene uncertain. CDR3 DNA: TGCGCCAGCAGCCAAGATCGAGATGGAGGGTACATGAACACTGAAGCTTTCTTT. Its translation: CASSQDRDGGYMNTEAFF.